This is a list of T cell receptor beta chains from one sample in a study of technical replicates of blood from a few donors. TCRdb keeps only in-frame clones here, not all; method: immunoSEQ multiplex PCR. The sample lists about 100,000 clones, about 95% occurring once. Sequenced material: T cells isolated from PBMCs. These receptors originate from a human donor in good health. CDR3s include the opening cysteine and the closing phenylalanine or tryptophan. The order of the fields is J gene, V gene, clone size, D gene, CDR3 protein, CDR3 DNA. D genes are given only for firm matches. Only part of the rows carry a size: once, few, many, or a class if the clone is expanded.

TRBJ2-1 TRBV19 - TRBD2 CASSIGAGRDRTSGRYNEQFF TGTGCCAGTAGTATAGGAGCAGGGAGGGACAGGACTAGCGGGAGGTACAATGAGCAGTTCTTC
TRBJ2-5 TRBV19 - TRBD1 CASRGRGTVRAETQYF TGTGCCAGTAGGGGTAGGGGGACAGTGAGGGCGGAGACCCAGTACTTC
TRBJ1-5 TRBV2 - - CASRSGNQPQHF TGTGCCAGCAGATCAGGGAATCAGCCCCAGCATTTT
TRBJ2-5 TRBV29-1 - - CSVEEAGYQETQYF TGCAGCGTTGAAGAGGCAGGCTACCAAGAGACCCAGTACTTC
TRBJ2-7 TRBV27 - TRBD1 CASSLDRQGDEQYF TGTGCCAGCAGTTTAGACCGACAGGGGGACGAGCAGTACTTC
TRBJ2-7 TRBV27 - - CASGPADSSYEQYF TGTGCCAGCGGACCGGCTGACAGCTCCTACGAGCAGTACTTC
TRBJ1-1 TRBV15 - - CATSPQDPDTEAFF TGTGCCACCAGCCCACAGGACCCAGACACTGAAGCTTTCTTT
TRBJ1-1 TRBV27 - - CASRKGGTEAFF TGTGCCAGCAGAAAGGGAGGGACTGAAGCTTTCTTT
TRBJ2-2 TRBV19 - TRBD2 CASSISGRAAGELFF TGTGCCAGTAGTATAAGCGGGAGGGCCGCCGGGGAGCTGTTTTTT
TRBJ1-5 TRBV2 few - CASRQQVSNQPQHF TGTGCCAGCAGGCAACAGGTTAGCAATCAGCCCCAGCATTTT
TRBJ1-1 TRBV5-8 - - CASTIRYRNTEAFF TGTGCCAGCACCATTCGGTACAGGAACACTGAAGCTTTCTTT
TRBJ1-1 TRBV14 - - CASSLRPRGSEAFF TGTGCCAGCAGCCTCCGTCCTCGGGGGTCTGAAGCTTTCTTT
TRBJ1-4 TRBV28 - - CASSSLRRTEGGEKLFF TGTGCCAGCAGTTCCCTAAGAAGGACCGAGGGGGGGGAAAAACTGTTTTTT
TRBJ2-7 TRBV5-4 - - CASSLIRSESYEQYF TGTGCCAGCAGCTTAATCCGTAGCGAGAGCTACGAGCAGTACTTC